The clone carrying this T cell receptor beta chain has more than one count but fewer than ten. Its target is not known. The CDR3 runs to 13 residues. CDR1 and CDR2 (germline): MNHNY, SVGAGI (reference sequence). V gave up 6 bases and J gave up 5 bases, with 11 bases separating them. TCRdb re-derived calls from the reads in MiXCR, one entry per CDR3 protein. Here the sample spans fewer than 850,000 distinct CDR3 sequences, under 35% being singletons. These data come from a study of T cell repertoires in cytomegalovirus infection. Study summary: It can be stated that public TCR beta signatures indicated CMV infection as well as a matching HLA type.

The study, taken as a whole, reports: Dominant in the ex vivo response were TCR beta clonotypes restricted by HLA-C and specific for CMV.

The receptor's source is a human donor in good health (CMV status not recorded). Some clones in this sample may be carry-over from other donors' samples. The gene calls are TRBV6-6 and TRBJ2-1; perhaps TRBD1 as D (5 bases). Sequences were derived from cultured CD8+ T cells from PBMCs, sampled from culture after CMV antigen stimulation. CDR3: CASRWTQDNEQFF. DNA of the CDR3: TGTGCCAGCAGATGGACACAGGACAATGAGCAGTTCTTC.